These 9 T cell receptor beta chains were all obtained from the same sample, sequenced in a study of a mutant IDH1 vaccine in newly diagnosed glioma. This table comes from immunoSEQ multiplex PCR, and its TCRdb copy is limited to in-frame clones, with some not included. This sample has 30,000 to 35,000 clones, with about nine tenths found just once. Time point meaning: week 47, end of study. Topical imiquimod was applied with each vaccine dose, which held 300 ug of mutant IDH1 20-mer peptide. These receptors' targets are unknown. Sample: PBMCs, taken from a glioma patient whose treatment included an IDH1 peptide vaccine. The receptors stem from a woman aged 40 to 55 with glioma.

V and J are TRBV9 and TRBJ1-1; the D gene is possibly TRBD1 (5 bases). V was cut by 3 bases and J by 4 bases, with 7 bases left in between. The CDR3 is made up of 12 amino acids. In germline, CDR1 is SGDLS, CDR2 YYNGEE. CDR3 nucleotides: TGTGCCAGCAGCGCGGGGGGCACTGAAGCTTTCTTT. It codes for CASSAGGTEAFF.

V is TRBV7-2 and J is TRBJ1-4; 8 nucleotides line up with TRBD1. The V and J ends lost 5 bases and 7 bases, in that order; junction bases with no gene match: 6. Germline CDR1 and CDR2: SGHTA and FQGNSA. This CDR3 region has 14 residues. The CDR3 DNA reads TGTGCCAGCAGCGAGCGGACAGGGACTGAAAAACTGTTTTTT. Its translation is CASSERTGTEKLFF.

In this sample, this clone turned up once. CDR3 in amino acids: CASRPPGQMNTEAFF. Written as DNA, the CDR3 is TGTGCCAGCAGACCCCCGGGACAGATGAACACTGAAGCTTTCTTT. The V call is TRBV6-6, the J call TRBJ1-1, with TRBD1 matching 7 bases. CDR3 size: 15 residues. From germline, CDR1 is MNHNY and CDR2 SVGAGI (reference sequence). J lost 0 bases, V lost 6 bases, and 7 bases had no gene match.

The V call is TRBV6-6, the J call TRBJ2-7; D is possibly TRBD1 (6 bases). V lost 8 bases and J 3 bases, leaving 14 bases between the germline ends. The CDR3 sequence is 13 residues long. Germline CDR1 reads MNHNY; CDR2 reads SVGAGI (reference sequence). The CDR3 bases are TGTGCCAGCGTCCTCAGAGGGGGCTACGAGCAGTACTTC. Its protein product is CASVLRGGYEQYF.

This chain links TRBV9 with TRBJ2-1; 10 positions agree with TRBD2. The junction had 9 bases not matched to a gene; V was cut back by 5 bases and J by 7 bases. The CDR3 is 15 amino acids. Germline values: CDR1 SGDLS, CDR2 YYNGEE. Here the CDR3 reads CASSDGAGGRNEQFF. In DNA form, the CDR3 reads TGTGCCAGCAGTGACGGAGCGGGGGGGAGGAATGAGCAGTTCTTC.

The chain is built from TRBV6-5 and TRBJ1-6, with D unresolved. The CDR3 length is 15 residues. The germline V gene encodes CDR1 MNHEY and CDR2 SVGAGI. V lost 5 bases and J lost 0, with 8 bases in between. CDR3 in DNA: TGTGCCAGCAGTCCGGGGATCTCCTATAATTCACCCCTCCACTTT. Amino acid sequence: CASSPGISYNSPLHF.

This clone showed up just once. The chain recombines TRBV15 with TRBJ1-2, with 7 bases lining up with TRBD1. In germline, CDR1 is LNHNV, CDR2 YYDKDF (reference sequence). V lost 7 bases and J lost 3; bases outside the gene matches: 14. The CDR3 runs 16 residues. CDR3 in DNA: TGTGCCACCACCTCAAACCCCAGGGGGAACGACTATGGCTACACCTTC. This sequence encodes CATTSNPRGNDYGYTF.

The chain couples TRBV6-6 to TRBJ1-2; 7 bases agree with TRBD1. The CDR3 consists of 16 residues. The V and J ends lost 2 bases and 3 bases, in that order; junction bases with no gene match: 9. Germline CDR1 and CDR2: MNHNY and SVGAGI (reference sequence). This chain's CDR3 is CASSYGRDRADYGYTF. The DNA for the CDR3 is TGTGCCAGCAGTTACGGTAGAGACAGGGCGGACTATGGCTACACCTTC.

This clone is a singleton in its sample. The CDR3 protein is CASSSQTGPTYEQYF. CDR3 nucleotides: TGTGCCAGCAGCTCCCAGACAGGCCCTACCTACGAGCAGTACTTC. This chain connects TRBV11-1 to TRBJ2-7; D possibly corresponds to TRBD1 (6 bases). The CDR3 is 15 residues long. Germline lookup yields CDR1 SGHAT and CDR2 FQDESV (reference sequence). Trimming took off 4 bases at V and 2 bases at J, with 15 bases between the two ends.